This T cell receptor (beta chain) was profiled in a study of cytotoxic CD8 clonotypes in ibrutinib-treated CLL. Study overall: Patient counts were around 12 relapsed/refractory, about 14 treatment-naive and some 17 IGHV unmutated. Findings and caveats of the study: At the start, clonality exceeded age-matched healthy donors and followed circulating CD8+ T-cell counts. Shared public clonotypes were rare, and on treatment they either got smaller or stayed the same.

Germline assignment: CDR1 MNHNS and CDR2 SASEGT. The V and J ends lost 8 bases and 4 bases, in that order; junction bases with no gene match: 5. There are 14 residues in the CDR3. Some clones are missing from TCRdb's copy, which holds only in-frame ones; the method was immunoSEQ multiplex PCR. The sample lists about 50,000 clones, 57% occurring once. Notes on this clone: What it binds is not known.

The genes are TRBV6-1 and TRBJ2-2; 9 positions match TRBD1. Sample: PBMCs, taken after 24 months of ibrutinib treatment. This receptor was identified in a human donor with chronic lymphocytic leukemia. The CDR3 nucleotides read TGTGCCAGCGTGGGACAGGGAGGCACCGGGGAGCTGTTTTTT. Translated, it gives CASVGQGGTGELFF.